Listed below are T cell receptor beta chains from one sample, sequenced in a study of CD8+ T cells in alopecia areata. Profiled with immunoSEQ multiplex PCR; TCRdb holds only in-frame clones, not every one. The top ten hold about a sixth of the sample, which has under 85,000 clones, approximately 46% seen once. Sequences were derived from CD8+ T cells sorted from blood, sampled at week 0. The receptors here all came from a human donor with alopecia areata. Each CDR3 is given with its conserved first and last residue. The D gene is left open where the match is weak. Expanded clones get a size class; other rows say once, few or many, or leave the size out.

>TRBJ2-7|TRBV7-2|.|.
CASSTGTLPLEQYF
TGTGCCAGCAGCACCGGGACACTACCCCTCGAGCAGTACTTC
>TRBJ2-7|TRBV29-1|.|.
CSVEGRGGYEQYF
TGCAGCGTTGAAGGCAGGGGGGGTTACGAGCAGTACTTC
>TRBJ2-2|TRBV7-6|once|TRBD1
CASSFTGTGTGELFF
TGTGCCAGCAGCTTCACCGGGACAGGCACCGGGGAGCTGTTTTTT
>TRBJ2-7|TRBV27|.|TRBD1
CASSLTGEGPYEQYF
TGTGCCAGCAGTTTAACAGGGGAAGGGCCCTACGAGCAGTACTTC
>TRBJ2-2|TRBV27|medium-sized|.
CASSLWTRNGAGELFF
TGTGCCAGCAGTCTCTGGACCAGGAACGGCGCCGGGGAGCTGTTTTTT
>TRBJ2-5|TRBV14|medium-sized|.
CASSQAGNSQETQYF
TGTGCCAGCAGCCAAGCCGGGAACTCTCAAGAGACCCAGTACTTC
>TRBJ2-7|TRBV4-1|.|TRBD2
CASSPLAGGPPEQYF
TGCGCCAGCAGCCCTCTAGCGGGAGGACCCCCGGAGCAGTACTTC
>TRBJ2-2|TRBV7-9|few|.
CASSQVGLRPGELFF
TGTGCCAGCAGCCAAGTGGGACTCAGGCCCGGGGAGCTGTTTTTT
>TRBJ2-1|TRBV29-1|.|.
CSVDVLARVNEQFF
TGCAGCGTTGATGTCCTAGCGCGGGTCAATGAGCAGTTCTTC
>TRBJ1-2|TRBV30|few|TRBD1
CACPKERDRGNYGYTF
TGTGCCTGTCCAAAAGAGCGGGACAGGGGAAACTATGGCTACACCTTC
>TRBJ1-1|TRBV4-3|.|.
CASSQGGIPNTEAFF
TGCGCCAGCAGCCAAGGGGGGATACCGAACACTGAAGCTTTCTTT
>TRBJ1-5|TRBV11-2|.|TRBD1
CASSSQGAGSNQPQHF
TGTGCCAGCAGCTCTCAGGGGGCGGGTAGCAATCAGCCCCAGCATTTT
>TRBJ2-1|TRBV14|once|.
CASSHQGSVGNEQFF
TGTGCCAGCAGCCATCAGGGTTCCGTAGGCAATGAGCAGTTCTTC
>TRBJ2-2|TRBV4-1|few|.
CASSQVGGRVPNTGELFF
TGCGCCAGCAGCCAAGTTGGAGGGCGGGTCCCGAACACCGGGGAGCTGTTTTTT
>TRBJ1-2|TRBV20-1|.|.
CSGTAGTF
TGCAGTGGAACTGCGGGCACCTTC
>TRBJ2-7|TRBV30|.|TRBD1
CAWRPGQGATEQYF
TGTGCCTGGAGGCCGGGACAGGGGGCTACCGAGCAGTACTTC
>TRBJ1-5|TRBV7-8|.|.
CASSLGARGDNQPQHF
TGTGCCAGCAGCTTAGGGGCACGGGGCGACAATCAGCCCCAGCATTTT
>TRBJ2-2|TRBV4-3|.|.
CASSPTRTFSSNTGELFF
TGCGCCAGCAGCCCAACCCGGACTTTTTCTTCAAACACCGGGGAGCTGTTTTTT
>TRBJ2-7|TRBV30|few|.
CAWSVGYGNSYEQYF
TGTGCCTGGAGTGTTGGGTACGGGAATAGCTACGAGCAGTACTTC
>TRBJ2-7|TRBV9|.|.
CASSPRGGSPYEQYF
TGTGCCAGCAGCCCCCGAGGCGGTTCTCCCTACGAGCAGTACTTC
>TRBJ2-2|TRBV9|.|.
CASSVGGNTGELFF
TGTGCCAGCAGCGTAGGTGGCAACACCGGGGAGCTGTTTTTT
>TRBJ2-3|TRBV19|few|.
CASSIYGRISDTQYF
TGTGCCAGTAGTATTTACGGGAGAATTTCAGATACGCAGTATTTT
>TRBJ1-2|TRBV6-5|.|.
CASSYSWEGGGYTF
TGTGCCAGCAGTTACTCATGGGAGGGCGGCGGCTACACCTTC
>TRBJ2-3|TRBV6-4|.|TRBD1
CASSDTGGATDTQYF
TGTGCCAGCAGTGACACAGGGGGTGCCACAGATACGCAGTATTTT
>TRBJ2-7|TRBV4-3|.|.
CASSNSLREQYF
TGCGCCAGCAGCAACTCCCTACGGGAGCAGTACTTC
>TRBJ2-7|TRBV15|.|.
CATRKGTGTYEQYF
TGTGCCACCAGGAAGGGGACGGGGACCTACGAGCAGTACTTC
>TRBJ2-7|TRBV4-1|.|TRBD2
CASSQSRGGVREQYF
TGTGCCAGCAGCCAGTCCCGGGGAGGGGTTCGCGAGCAGTACTTC
>TRBJ2-6|TRBV29-1|.|.
CSVEVSGGSGANVLTF
TGCAGCGTTGAAGTATCGGGCGGATCTGGGGCCAACGTCCTGACTTTC
>TRBJ2-1|TRBV11-2|many|TRBD2
CASSQGLAPYNEQFF
TGCGCCAGCAGCCAAGGACTAGCCCCCTACAATGAGCAGTTCTTC
>TRBJ2-3|TRBV4-1|.|.
CASSQGTSRADTQYF
TGCGCCAGCAGCCAAGGAACATCGCGAGCAGATACGCAGTATTTT
>TRBJ1-2|TRBV30|once|TRBD1
CAWSAQGADGCTF
TGTGCCTGGAGTGCCCAGGGGGCGGATGGCTGCACCTTC
>TRBJ2-7|TRBV7-9|.|.
CASSLEPGTYEQYF
TGTGCCAGCAGCTTAGAACCGGGTACCTACGAGCAGTACTTC
>TRBJ2-3|TRBV28|.|.
CAIRGTASTDTQYF
TGTGCCATTAGGGGCACAGCTAGCACAGATACGCAGTATTTT
>TRBJ1-1|TRBV5-4|few|.
CASKGEANTEAFF
TGTGCCAGCAAGGGAGAAGCGAACACTGAAGCTTTCTTT
>TRBJ2-4|TRBV5-6|.|TRBD2
CASSLANLAGEIPNIQYF
TGTGCCAGCAGCTTGGCCAATTTAGCGGGAGAGATCCCAAACATTCAGTACTTC
>TRBJ1-5|TRBV27|few|.
CASSSLNQPQHF
TGTGCCAGCAGTTCCCTTAATCAGCCCCAGCATTTT
>TRBJ2-7|TRBV30|.|.
CAWSRGVAPYEQYF
TGTGCCTGGTCCCGCGGAGTGGCCCCCTACGAGCAGTACTTC
>TRBJ2-5|TRBV9|.|.
CASSEGRASETQYF
TGTGCCAGCAGTGAGGGGCGGGCCTCAGAGACCCAGTACTTC
>TRBJ2-2|TRBV7-9|.|TRBD1
CASSSDRVGTGELFF
TGTGCCAGCAGCTCGGACAGGGTCGGCACCGGGGAGCTGTTTTTT
>TRBJ2-7|TRBV6-5|.|.
CASSYGQGGEQYF
TGTGCCAGCAGTTACGGGCAGGGCGGCGAGCAGTACTTC
>TRBJ2-1|TRBV25-1|.|TRBD2
CASSEREENEQFF
TGTGCCAGCAGTGAGCGGGAGGAGAATGAGCAGTTCTTC
>TRBJ2-5|TRBV7-2|.|.
CASSSTHLWGQETQYF
TGTGCCAGCAGCTCAACCCACCTATGGGGACAAGAGACCCAGTACTTC
>TRBJ2-2|TRBV5-6|few|.
CASSYGDTGELFF
TGTGCCAGCAGCTATGGCGACACCGGGGAGCTGTTTTTT
>TRBJ2-7|TRBV7-9|.|.
CASSPSGSYEQYF
TGTGCCAGCAGCCCATCGGGGTCCTACGAGCAGTACTTC
>TRBJ2-1|TRBV4-2|few|.
CASSPRGDEQFF
TGTGCCAGCAGCCCACGAGGCGATGAGCAGTTCTTC